This T cell receptor beta chain came from a study of blood T cell repertoires in COVID-19. Some clones are missing from TCRdb's copy, which holds only in-frame ones; the method was immunoSEQ multiplex PCR. The sample has 110,000 to 150,000 clones, roughly 80% seen once. Looked up from germline, CDR1 is SGHAT and CDR2 is FQNNGV. Trimming shortened V by 5 bases and J by 11 bases, and 18 bases separated the two germline ends. This CDR3 is built from 13 residues. This chain uses TRBV11-2 with TRBJ1-1; the D is unclear. The sample consisted of PBMCs or T cells enriched from blood (not recorded which). This TCR was sampled from a woman in her forties or fifties who had recovered from COVID-19. The CDR3 region is CASSPDREMVAFF. The DNA for the CDR3 is TGTGCCAGCAGCCCAGACCGGGAAATGGTGGCTTTCTTT.